A selection of T cell receptor beta chains follows, all from one sample in a study of blood T cell repertoires in COVID-19. The table came from immunoSEQ multiplex PCR; TCRdb's copy has only in-frame clones and leaves some out. The sample has 200,000 to 250,000 clones, roughly 80% seen once. The source material was peripheral blood. The receptor set was obtained from a woman over 75 with active or convalescent COVID-19. The CDR3 runs from the conserved cysteine through the conserved F or W. The D gene is left open where the match is weak. Clone size is given for some rows only: seen once, a few or many times, or a class if the clone is expanded.

>NA|NA|TRBV6-5|TRBJ1-2
TGTGCCAGCAGGGGGGTACTTTTCACAGGGAATGGCTACACCTTC
CASRGVLFTGNGYTF
>NA|NA|TRBV19|TRBJ2-5
TGTGCCAGTAGCCCAACCGGGACTTCGGGGACCCAGTACTTC
CASSPTGTSGTQYF
>once|TRBD1|TRBV28|TRBJ1-2
TGTGCCAGCAGTTTGGCAGGGGGTTCCGGGGGCTATGGCTACACCTTC
CASSLAGGSGGYGYTF
>NA|NA|TRBV14|TRBJ1-2
TGTGCCAGCAGCCAAGACACACCCCTTAGGACTTGGGTCTATGGCTACACCTTC
CASSQDTPLRTWVYGYTF
>NA|NA|TRBV5-1|TRBJ2-2
TGCGCCAGCAGCTCCGCTATGAACACCGGGGAGCTGTTTTTT
CASSSAMNTGELFF
>NA|NA|TRBV6-1|TRBJ2-5
TGTGCCAGCAGTGAATTGGGAACTAGCATCGAGACCCAGTACTTC
CASSELGTSIETQYF
>once|TRBD1|TRBV19|TRBJ1-6
TGTGCCAGTAGTATTGACAGGGGTAATTCACCCCTCCACTTT
CASSIDRGNSPLHF
>NA|TRBD1|TRBV10-3|TRBJ2-6
TGTGCCATCAGTGACCCGGGACAGTGGGGCTCTGGGGCCAACGTCCTGACTTTC
CAISDPGQWGSGANVLTF
>NA|NA|TRBV5-1|TRBJ2-2
TGCGCCAGCAGCCTGGGGGGCCCCCCTCCGAACACCGGGGAGCTGTTTTTT
CASSLGGPPPNTGELFF
>NA|NA|TRBV20-1|TRBJ1-3
TGCAGTGTTGATAGGAGTAACACCATATATTTT
CSVDRSNTIYF
>NA|TRBD1|TRBV4-1|TRBJ1-5
TGCGCCAGCAGCCCCGAACCATGGACAGGTGGAGCTTCTAGCAATCAGCCCCAGCATTTT
CASSPEPWTGGASSNQPQHF
>NA|NA|TRBV4-2|TRBJ1-5
TGTGCCAGCAGCCAAGTGGGCAGCAATCAGCCCCAGCATTTT
CASSQVGSNQPQHF
>NA|NA|TRBV20-1|TRBJ1-2
TGCAGTGCTAGTGATAGAGGGGGAAGCTACACCTTC
CSASDRGGSYTF
>NA|NA|TRBV6-5|TRBJ1-2
TGTGCCAGCAGTTTAACGCAGAACTATGGCTACACCTTC
CASSLTQNYGYTF
>once|TRBD2|TRBV3-1/TRBV3-2|TRBJ2-1
TGTGCCAGCAGCCACATCGGGACTAGCGGGAGGGCAAGCAATGAGCAGTTCTTC
CASSHIGTSGRASNEQFF
>NA|TRBD1|TRBV28|TRBJ1-1
TGTGCCAGCAGTTCCCAACACAGGGGCCCTTTGAACACTGAAGCTTTCTTT
CASSSQHRGPLNTEAFF
>few|TRBD1|TRBV28|TRBJ1-1
TGTGCCAGCGGACAGGCGAACACTGAAGCTTTCTTT
CASGQANTEAFF
>NA|TRBD1|TRBV23-1|TRBJ1-3
TGCGCCAGCAGTCAGGAGGACGTATTACAGGGGCAGAGGCGGAATGGCTTT
CASSQEDVLQGQRRNGF
>NA|TRBD1|TRBV19|TRBJ1-5
TGTGCCAGTAGTATTCTTCCCGGCCAGGGGGGAATGTTTGGCAATCAGCCCCAGCATTTT
CASSILPGQGGMFGNQPQHF
>NA|TRBD2|TRBV27|TRBJ2-5
TGTGCCAGCAGTCCTGGACTAGCGGGGGAGACCCAGTACTTC
CASSPGLAGETQYF
>NA|NA|TRBV11-2|TRBJ1-2
TGTGCCAGCACCTTGGGAGAAGCTAACTATGGCTACACCTTC
CASTLGEANYGYTF
>NA|NA|TRBV5-1|TRBJ2-1
TGCGCCAGCAGCTTGGCGTCTACCTACAATGAGCAGTTCTTC
CASSLASTYNEQFF
>NA|TRBD1|TRBV5-1|TRBJ1-3
TGCGCCAGCAGCCGAATGCCGGGACAGGATAAGAGCTCTGGAAACACCATATATTTT
CASSRMPGQDKSSGNTIYF
>NA|TRBD2|TRBV5-5|TRBJ2-5
TGTGCCAGCAGCTTAATAGCGGGGACCCAAGAGACCCAGTACTTC
CASSLIAGTQETQYF
>NA|NA|TRBV5-4|TRBJ2-4
TGTGCCAGCAGCCGGACCGGGGGCATTCAGTACTTC
CASSRTGGIQYF
>NA|TRBD2|TRBV27|TRBJ2-5
TGTGCCAGCAGTTTAGGGACTAGCTTCTGGGAGACCCAGTACTTC
CASSLGTSFWETQYF
>NA|TRBD1|TRBV11-2|TRBJ2-7
TGTGCCAGCAGCTTCCAACCGACAGGGTTTACCTACGAGCAGTACTTC
CASSFQPTGFTYEQYF
>NA|NA|TRBV6-1|TRBJ2-7
TGTGCCAGCAGTGAAAGGACAGAGCTCTACGAGCAGTACTTC
CASSERTELYEQYF
>NA|NA|TRBV11-2|TRBJ2-5
TGTGCCAGCAGCCCCAGAGGGGGAGTTTCCCAAGAGACCCAGTACTTC
CASSPRGGVSQETQYF
>NA|NA|TRBV6-1|TRBJ1-4
TGTGCCAGCAGTGAAGTCCCGACAGCAACTAATGAAAAACTGTTTTTT
CASSEVPTATNEKLFF
>few|NA|TRBV5-4|TRBJ1-2
TGTGCCAGCAGCTTGGAACAGATTGAAAGGAATGGCTACACCTTC
CASSLEQIERNGYTF
>NA|TRBD1|TRBV10-3|TRBJ1-1
TGTGCCATCAGTAAGCCGGGACAGGGGAACACTGAAGCTTTCTTT
CAISKPGQGNTEAFF
>NA|NA|TRBV3-1/TRBV3-2|TRBJ2-7
TGTGCCAGCAGCCAAGATCTCATTACAGGGCAGTCTAACGAGCAGTACTTC
CASSQDLITGQSNEQYF
>once|NA|TRBV19|TRBJ1-2
TGTGCCAGTAGCCCTGAAGGCAGGGCTAACTATGGCTACACCTTC
CASSPEGRANYGYTF
>once|TRBD1|TRBV28|TRBJ2-7
TGTGCCAGCAGCCCCCCGGACAGGGGGCGATACGAGCAGTACTTC
CASSPPDRGRYEQYF
>NA|NA|TRBV19|TRBJ1-5
TGTGCCAGTACCTCGACAGTAAGCAATCAGCCCCAGCATTTT
CASTSTVSNQPQHF
>NA|NA|TRBV2|TRBJ1-6
TGTGCCAGCAGTCAGGGGACCTATAATTCACCCCTCCACTTT
CASSQGTYNSPLHF
>NA|NA|TRBV7-2|TRBJ2-7
TGTGCCAGCAGCTTAGCGTTAGGACAGAACTACGAGCAGTACTTC
CASSLALGQNYEQYF
>NA|NA|TRBV6-1|TRBJ2-3
TGTGCCAGCAGTGAAGCTCCCTACAGGGATAGCACAGATACGCAGTATTTT
CASSEAPYRDSTDTQYF
>NA|TRBD2|TRBV29-1|TRBJ2-1
TGCAGCGTTGCCCCGAGGGGAGGACTAGCGGGAGGTGGGAGCTCCTACAATGAGCAGTTCTTC
CSVAPRGGLAGGGSSYNEQFF
>NA|NA|TRBV18|TRBJ2-5
TGTGCCAGCTCATCGACAGGGAGGGAGACCCAGTACTTC
CASSSTGRETQYF
>NA|TRBD1|TRBV6-6|TRBJ1-2
TGTGCCAGCAGTGGCTCCCCCGGGACAGACTATGGCTACACCTTC
CASSGSPGTDYGYTF
>NA|NA|TRBV29-1|TRBJ2-5
TGCAGCGTGGGGCGGGGACAGCAAGAGACCCAGTACTTC
CSVGRGQQETQYF
>NA|NA|TRBV7-9|TRBJ2-1
TGTGCCAGCAGCTTAGAGTGGACTCAGCAGTTCTTC
CASSLEWTQQFF
>NA|NA|TRBV11-2|TRBJ2-3
TGTGCCAGCAGCTTAGGGGCGGACTATGGTACGCAGTATTTT
CASSLGADYGTQYF
>NA|TRBD1|TRBV10-3|TRBJ1-5
TGTGCCATCAGCGACAGGGGGGATCAGCCCCAGCATTTT
CAISDRGDQPQHF
>NA|NA|TRBV4-1|TRBJ1-4
TGCGCCAGCAGCCAAGTGGGACTCGGGGGAAAACTGTTTTTT
CASSQVGLGGKLFF
>NA|NA|TRBV28|TRBJ1-3
TGTGCCAGCAGTTCACTCGACAGTGGAAACACCATATATTTT
CASSSLDSGNTIYF
>NA|NA|TRBV18|TRBJ1-5
TGTGCCAGCTCACCACAGGGGGTAGATCAGCCCCAGCATTTT
CASSPQGVDQPQHF
>NA|NA|TRBV2|TRBJ1-4
TGTGCCAGCAGTGAATTGACAGTTAATGAAAAACTGTTTTTT
CASSELTVNEKLFF